This is a list of T cell receptor beta chains from one sample in a study of CXCR3-negative and CXCR3-positive naive CD8 T cells. TCRdb reanalyzed the 5' RACE reads and collapses them to one entry per CDR3 protein, without DNA. In total, the table holds tens of thousands of distinct CDR3 sequences. Sequencing used naive CXCR3- CD8+ T cells from blood. The source is a human donor in good health. Some clones in this sample may be carry-over from other donors' samples. CDR3s include the opening cysteine and the closing phenylalanine or tryptophan. Size is stated for part of the rows, as once, few or many counts, or as a class when the clone is expanded.

j_call,clone_size,v_call,cdr3_aa
TRBJ2-7,NA,TRBV27,CASSFRDKSYEQYF
TRBJ2-3,NA,TRBV7-2,CASSPLDTQYF
TRBJ2-7,NA,TRBV29-1,CSVERGVRYEQYF
TRBJ2-5,NA,TRBV6-5,CASSEIGQNQETQYF
TRBJ2-7,NA,TRBV28,CASSFTSYEQYF
TRBJ2-5,NA,TRBV15,CATSSVAETQYF
TRBJ2-2,NA,TRBV7-6,CASRSTSGALTGELFF
TRBJ1-6,NA,TRBV20-1,CSAPGRSGGAPNSPLHF
TRBJ1-2,medium-sized,TRBV5-5,CASGRTQGPQGYGYTF
TRBJ2-1,NA,TRBV5-4,CASTGVSYNEQFF
TRBJ1-1,NA,TRBV7-9,CASSSTGEAFF
TRBJ1-1,NA,TRBV4-3,CASSQDNAENTEAFF
TRBJ2-7,NA,TRBV12-3/TRBV12-4,CASSPPDRDYEQYF
TRBJ2-5,NA,TRBV3-1,CASSHGSGTGSQYF
TRBJ2-7,NA,TRBV5-1,CASSSGTGTYEQYF
TRBJ1-1,NA,TRBV20-1,CSALGQENTEAFF
TRBJ2-1,NA,TRBV28,CASQSRREDNEQFF
TRBJ2-3,NA,TRBV20-1,CSATPFEKGDTDTQYF
TRBJ2-1,NA,TRBV6-2/TRBV6-3,CASSPGGYNEQFF
TRBJ2-5,NA,TRBV3-1,CASSHTVWGQETQYF
TRBJ2-5,NA,TRBV6-2/TRBV6-3,CASSYSLASPQETQYF
TRBJ2-7,NA,TRBV6-5,CASSPPRAYEQYF
TRBJ2-2,NA,TRBV7-3,CASSRLGREDLTGELFF
TRBJ1-1,medium-sized,TRBV6-5,CASIPGGHYGDATEAFF
TRBJ2-1,NA,TRBV29-1,CSVDGTTYNEQFF
TRBJ1-2,NA,TRBV28,CASSHRYHGYTF
TRBJ2-5,NA,TRBV12-3/TRBV12-4,CASSTRSETQYF
TRBJ2-2,NA,TRBV5-1,CASGEPPQDTGELFF
TRBJ1-1,NA,TRBV9,CASSERQGHTEAFF
TRBJ2-7,NA,TRBV20-1,CSARVVGGRSYEQYF
TRBJ2-7,NA,TRBV5-1,CASSPGQGWDEQYF
TRBJ2-5,NA,TRBV10-3,CAISESMTGGSPDQETQYF
TRBJ1-1,NA,TRBV12-3/TRBV12-4,CASDLTGARGAFF
TRBJ2-1,NA,TRBV7-9,CASSVASRGFSNEQFF
TRBJ2-2,NA,TRBV6-5,CASSYSMGTNTGELFF
TRBJ2-7,NA,TRBV6-2/TRBV6-3,CASSYSSGNRYEQYF